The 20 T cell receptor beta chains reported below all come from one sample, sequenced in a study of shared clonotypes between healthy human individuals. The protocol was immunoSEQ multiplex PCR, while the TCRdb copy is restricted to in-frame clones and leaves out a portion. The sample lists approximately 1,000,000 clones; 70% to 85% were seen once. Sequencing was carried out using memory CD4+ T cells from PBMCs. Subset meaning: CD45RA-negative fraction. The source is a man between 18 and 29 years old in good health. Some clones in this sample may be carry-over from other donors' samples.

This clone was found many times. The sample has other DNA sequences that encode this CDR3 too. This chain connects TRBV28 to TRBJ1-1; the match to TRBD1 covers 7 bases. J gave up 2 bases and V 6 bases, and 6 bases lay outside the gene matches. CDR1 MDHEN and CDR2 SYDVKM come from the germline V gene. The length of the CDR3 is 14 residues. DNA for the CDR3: TGTGCCAGCAGGGTGGGACAGACCAACACTGAAGCTTTCTTT. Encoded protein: CASRVGQTNTEAFF.

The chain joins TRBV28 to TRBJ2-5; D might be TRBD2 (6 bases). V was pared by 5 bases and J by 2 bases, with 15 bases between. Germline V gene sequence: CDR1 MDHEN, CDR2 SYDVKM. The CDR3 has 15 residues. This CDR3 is CASSPPGDLQETQYF. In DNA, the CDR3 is TGTGCCAGCAGTCCCCCGGGGGACTTACAAGAGACCCAGTACTTC.

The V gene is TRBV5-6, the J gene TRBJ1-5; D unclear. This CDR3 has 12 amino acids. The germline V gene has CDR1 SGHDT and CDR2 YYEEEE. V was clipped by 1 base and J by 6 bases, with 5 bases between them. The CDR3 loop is CASSLRLQPQHF. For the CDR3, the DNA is TGTGCCAGCAGCTTGCGACTTCAGCCCCAGCATTTT.

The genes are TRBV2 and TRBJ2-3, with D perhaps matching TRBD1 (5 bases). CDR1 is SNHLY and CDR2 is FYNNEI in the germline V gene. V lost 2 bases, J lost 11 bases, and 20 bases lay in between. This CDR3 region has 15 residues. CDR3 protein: CASSELGVIKGEQYF. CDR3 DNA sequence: TGTGCCAGCAGTGAACTTGGTGTTATCAAAGGGGAGCAGTATTTT.

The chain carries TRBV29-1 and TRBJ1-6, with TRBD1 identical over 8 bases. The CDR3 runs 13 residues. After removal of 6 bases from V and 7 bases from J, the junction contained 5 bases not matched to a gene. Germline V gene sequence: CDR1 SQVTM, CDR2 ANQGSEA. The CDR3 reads CSVGDRPNSPLHF. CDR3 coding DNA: TGCAGCGTCGGGGACAGGCCCAATTCACCCCTCCACTTT. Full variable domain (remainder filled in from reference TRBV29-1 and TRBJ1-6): SAVISQKPSRDICQRGTSLTIQCQVDSQVTMMFWYRQQPGQSLTLIATANQGSEATYESGFVIDKFPISRPNLTFSTLTVSNMSPEDSSIYLCSVGDRPNSPLHFGNGTRLTVT.

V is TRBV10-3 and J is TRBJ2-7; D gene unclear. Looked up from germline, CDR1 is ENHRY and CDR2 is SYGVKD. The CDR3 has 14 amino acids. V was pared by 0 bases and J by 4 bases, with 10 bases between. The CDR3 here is CAISESYGKYEQYF. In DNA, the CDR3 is TGTGCCATCAGTGAGTCATATGGCAAATACGAGCAGTACTTC.

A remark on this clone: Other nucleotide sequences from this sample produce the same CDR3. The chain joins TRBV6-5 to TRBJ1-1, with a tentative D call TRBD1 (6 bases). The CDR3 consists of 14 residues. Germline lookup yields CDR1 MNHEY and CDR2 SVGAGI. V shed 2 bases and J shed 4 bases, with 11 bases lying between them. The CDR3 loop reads CASSYGRGGTEAFF. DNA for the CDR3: TGTGCCAGCAGTTACGGCAGAGGGGGCACTGAAGCTTTCTTT.

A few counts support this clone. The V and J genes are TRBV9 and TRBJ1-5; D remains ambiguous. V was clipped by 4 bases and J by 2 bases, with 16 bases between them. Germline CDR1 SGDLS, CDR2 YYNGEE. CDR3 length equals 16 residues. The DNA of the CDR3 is TGTGCCAGCAGCCCAGAAGGGTTGCAGGGCAATCAGCCCCAGCATTTT. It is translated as CASSPEGLQGNQPQHF.

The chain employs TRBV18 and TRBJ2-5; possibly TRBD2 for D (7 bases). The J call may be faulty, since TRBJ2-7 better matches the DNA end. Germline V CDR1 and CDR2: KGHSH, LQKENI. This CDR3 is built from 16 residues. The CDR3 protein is CASSRVGGLSTYEQYF. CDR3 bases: TGTGCCAGCTCACGCGTCGGGGGGCTGTCTACCTACGAGCAGTACTTC.

The CDR3 here is CASSGTSGMPDTQYF. CDR3 DNA sequence: TGTGCCAGCAGCGGGACTAGCGGGATGCCAGATACGCAGTATTTT. The chain combines TRBV5-4 with TRBJ2-3, with 13 positions matching TRBD2. Germline-derived CDR1 and CDR2 are SGHNT and YYREEE (reference sequence). CDR3 size: 15 residues. After removal of 4 bases from V and 4 bases from J, the junction contained 3 bases not matched to a gene.

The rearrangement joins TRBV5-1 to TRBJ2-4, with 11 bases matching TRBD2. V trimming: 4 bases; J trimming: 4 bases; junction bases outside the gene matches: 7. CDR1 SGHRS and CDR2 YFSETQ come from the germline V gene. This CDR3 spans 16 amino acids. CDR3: CASSAELAGGKNIQYF. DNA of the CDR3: TGCGCCAGCAGCGCAGAGTTAGCGGGAGGGAAAAACATTCAGTACTTC.

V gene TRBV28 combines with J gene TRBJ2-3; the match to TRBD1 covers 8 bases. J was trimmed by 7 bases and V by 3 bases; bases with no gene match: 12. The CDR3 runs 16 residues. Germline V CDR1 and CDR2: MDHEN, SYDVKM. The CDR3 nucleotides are TGTGCCAGCAGTTTCTACCGGACAGGGTCCGGGAATACGCAGTATTTT. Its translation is CASSFYRTGSGNTQYF.

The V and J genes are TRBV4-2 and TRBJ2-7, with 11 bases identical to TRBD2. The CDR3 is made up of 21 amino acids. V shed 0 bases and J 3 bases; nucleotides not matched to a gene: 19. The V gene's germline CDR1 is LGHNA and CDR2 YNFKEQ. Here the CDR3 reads CASSQDVFLAGGRIRGYEQYF. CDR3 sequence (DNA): TGTGCCAGCAGCCAAGATGTGTTCCTAGCGGGAGGTAGGATACGGGGCTACGAGCAGTACTTC.

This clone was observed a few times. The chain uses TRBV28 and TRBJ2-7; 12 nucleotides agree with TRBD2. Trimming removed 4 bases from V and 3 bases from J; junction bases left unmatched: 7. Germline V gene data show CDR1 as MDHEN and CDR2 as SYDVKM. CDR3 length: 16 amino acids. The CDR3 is CASSSSGTSGYYEQYF. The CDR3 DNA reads TGTGCCAGCAGTTCCTCCGGGACTAGCGGGTACTACGAGCAGTACTTC.

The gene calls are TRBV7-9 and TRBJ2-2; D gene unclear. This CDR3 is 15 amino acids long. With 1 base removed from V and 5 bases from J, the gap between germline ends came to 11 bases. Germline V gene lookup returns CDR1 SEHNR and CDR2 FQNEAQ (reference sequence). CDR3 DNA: TGTGCCAGCAGCTTAGATTCCGTATTGACCGGGGAGCTGTTTTTT. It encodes CASSLDSVLTGELFF.

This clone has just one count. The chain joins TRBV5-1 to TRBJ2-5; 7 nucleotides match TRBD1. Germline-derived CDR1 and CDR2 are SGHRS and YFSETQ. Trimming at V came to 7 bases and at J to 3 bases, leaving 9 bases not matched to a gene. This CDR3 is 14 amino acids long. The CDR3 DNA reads TGCGCCAGCTCACCGGGACAGACCGAAGAGACCCAGTACTTC. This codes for CASSPGQTEETQYF. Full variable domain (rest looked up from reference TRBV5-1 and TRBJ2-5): KAGVTQTPRYLIKTRGQQVTLSCSPISGHRSVSWYQQTPGQGLQFLFEYFSETQRNKGNFPGRFSGRQFSNSRSEMNVSTLELGDSALYLCASSPGQTEETQYFGPGTRLLVL.

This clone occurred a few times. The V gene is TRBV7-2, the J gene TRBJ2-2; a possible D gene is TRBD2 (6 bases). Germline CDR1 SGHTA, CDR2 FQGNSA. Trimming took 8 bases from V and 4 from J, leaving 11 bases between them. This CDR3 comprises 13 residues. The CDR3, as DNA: TGTGCCAGCCGGAGGGGCCTCACCGGGGAGCTGTTTTTT. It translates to CASRRGLTGELFF.

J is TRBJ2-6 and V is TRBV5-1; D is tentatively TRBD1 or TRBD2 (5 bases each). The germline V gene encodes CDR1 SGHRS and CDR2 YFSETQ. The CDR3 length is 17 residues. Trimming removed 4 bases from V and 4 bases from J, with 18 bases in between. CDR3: CASSITSGTSGANVLTF. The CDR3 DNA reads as TGCGCCAGCAGCATAACGTCCGGGACCTCAGGGGCCAACGTCCTGACTTTC.

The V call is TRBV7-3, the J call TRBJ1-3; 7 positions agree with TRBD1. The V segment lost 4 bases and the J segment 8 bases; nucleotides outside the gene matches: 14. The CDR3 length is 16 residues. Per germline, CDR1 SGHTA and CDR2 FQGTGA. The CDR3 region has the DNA TGTGCCAGCAGCTACGCCTCTGGAGGGGGCAGGGACACCATATATTTT. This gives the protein CASSYASGGGRDTIYF.

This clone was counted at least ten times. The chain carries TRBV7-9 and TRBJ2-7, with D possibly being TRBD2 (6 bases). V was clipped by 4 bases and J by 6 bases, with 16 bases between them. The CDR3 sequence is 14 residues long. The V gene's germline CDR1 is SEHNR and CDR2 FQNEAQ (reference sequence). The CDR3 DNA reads TGTGCCAGCAGCTCCGAAAGGGAGGCCTCCGAGCAGTACTTC. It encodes CASSSEREASEQYF.